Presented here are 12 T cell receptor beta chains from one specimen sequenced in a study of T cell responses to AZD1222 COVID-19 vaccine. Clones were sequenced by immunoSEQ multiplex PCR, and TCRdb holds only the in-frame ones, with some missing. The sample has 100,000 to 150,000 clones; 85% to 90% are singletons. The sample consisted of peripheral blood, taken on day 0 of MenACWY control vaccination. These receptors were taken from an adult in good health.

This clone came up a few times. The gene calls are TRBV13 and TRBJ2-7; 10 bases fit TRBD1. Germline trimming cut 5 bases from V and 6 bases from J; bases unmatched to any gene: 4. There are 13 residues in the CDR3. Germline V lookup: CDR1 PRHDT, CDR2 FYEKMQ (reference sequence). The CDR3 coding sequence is TGTGCCAGCAGCCTTGGACAGGGGGTCGAGCAGTACTTC. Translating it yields CASSLGQGVEQYF.

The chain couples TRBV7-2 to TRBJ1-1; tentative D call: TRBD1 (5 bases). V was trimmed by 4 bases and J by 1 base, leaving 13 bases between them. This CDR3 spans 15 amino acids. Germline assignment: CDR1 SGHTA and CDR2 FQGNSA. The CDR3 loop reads CASSSMGLGNTEAFF. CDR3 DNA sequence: TGTGCCAGCAGCTCGATGGGACTCGGGAACACTGAAGCTTTCTTT.

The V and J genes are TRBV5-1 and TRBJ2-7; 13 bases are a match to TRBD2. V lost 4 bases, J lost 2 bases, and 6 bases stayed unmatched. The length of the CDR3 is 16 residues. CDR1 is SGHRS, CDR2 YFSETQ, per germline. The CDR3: CASSQTLAGGAYEQYF. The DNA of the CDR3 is TGCGCCAGCAGCCAAACACTAGCGGGAGGGGCCTACGAGCAGTACTTC.

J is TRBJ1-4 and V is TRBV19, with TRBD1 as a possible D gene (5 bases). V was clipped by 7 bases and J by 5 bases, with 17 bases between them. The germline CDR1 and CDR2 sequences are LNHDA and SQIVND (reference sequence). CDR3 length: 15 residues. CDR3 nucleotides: TGTGCCAGTAACGCATTAGGGGTATTCAATGAAAAACTGTTTTTT. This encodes CASNALGVFNEKLFF.

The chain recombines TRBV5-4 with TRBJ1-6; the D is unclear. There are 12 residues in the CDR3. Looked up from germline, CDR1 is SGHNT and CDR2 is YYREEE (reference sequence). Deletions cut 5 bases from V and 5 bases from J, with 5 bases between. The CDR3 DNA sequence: TGTGCCAGCAGAACCGATAATTCACCCCTCCACTTT. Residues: CASRTDNSPLHF.

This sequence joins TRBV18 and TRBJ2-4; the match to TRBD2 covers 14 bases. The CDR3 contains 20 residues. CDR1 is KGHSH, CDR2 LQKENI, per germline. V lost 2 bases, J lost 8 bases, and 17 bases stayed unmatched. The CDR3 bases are TGTGCCAGCTCACCAACGGTGGCCTCCGGGACTAGCGGGAGTGCAGACATTCAGTACTTC. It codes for CASSPTVASGTSGSADIQYF.

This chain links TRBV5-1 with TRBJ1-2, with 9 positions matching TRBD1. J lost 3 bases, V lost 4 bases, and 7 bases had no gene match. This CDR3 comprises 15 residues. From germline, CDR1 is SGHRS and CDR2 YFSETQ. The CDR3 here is CASSPTRTGDYGYTF. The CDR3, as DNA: TGCGCCAGCAGCCCTACTCGGACAGGGGACTATGGCTACACCTTC.

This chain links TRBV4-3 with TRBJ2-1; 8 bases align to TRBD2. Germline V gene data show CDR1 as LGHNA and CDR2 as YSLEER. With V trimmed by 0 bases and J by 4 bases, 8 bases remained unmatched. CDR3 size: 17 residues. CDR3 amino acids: CASSQDIGSGNYNEQFF. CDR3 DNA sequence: TGCGCCAGCAGCCAAGATATCGGTAGCGGGAATTACAATGAGCAGTTCTTC.

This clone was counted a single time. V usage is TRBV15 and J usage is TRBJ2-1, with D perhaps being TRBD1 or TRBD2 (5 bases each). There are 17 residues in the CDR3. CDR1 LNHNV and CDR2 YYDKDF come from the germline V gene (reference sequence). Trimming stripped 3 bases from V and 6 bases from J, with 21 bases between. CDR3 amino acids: CATSRASSGMGVNEQFF. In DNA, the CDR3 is TGTGCCACCAGCAGGGCTTCCTCAGGGATGGGGGTCAATGAGCAGTTCTTC.

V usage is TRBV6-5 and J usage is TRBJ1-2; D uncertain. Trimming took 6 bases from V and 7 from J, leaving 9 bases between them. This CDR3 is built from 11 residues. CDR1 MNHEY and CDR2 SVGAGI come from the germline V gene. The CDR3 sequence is CASRLRGGYTF. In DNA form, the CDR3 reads TGTGCCAGCAGACTCCGGGGTGGCTACACCTTC.

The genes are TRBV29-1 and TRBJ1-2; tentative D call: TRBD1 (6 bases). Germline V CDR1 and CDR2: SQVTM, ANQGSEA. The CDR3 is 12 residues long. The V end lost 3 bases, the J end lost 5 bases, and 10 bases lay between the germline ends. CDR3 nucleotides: TGCAGCGTTGATTCAGGGGTTTATGGCTACACCTTC. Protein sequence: CSVDSGVYGYTF.

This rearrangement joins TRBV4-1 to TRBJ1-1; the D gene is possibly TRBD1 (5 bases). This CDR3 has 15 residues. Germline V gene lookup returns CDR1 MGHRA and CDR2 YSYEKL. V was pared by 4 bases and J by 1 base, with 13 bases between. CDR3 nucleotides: TGCGCCAGCAGCCTCACGGGGCAGACGAACACTGAAGCTTTCTTT. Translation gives CASSLTGQTNTEAFF.